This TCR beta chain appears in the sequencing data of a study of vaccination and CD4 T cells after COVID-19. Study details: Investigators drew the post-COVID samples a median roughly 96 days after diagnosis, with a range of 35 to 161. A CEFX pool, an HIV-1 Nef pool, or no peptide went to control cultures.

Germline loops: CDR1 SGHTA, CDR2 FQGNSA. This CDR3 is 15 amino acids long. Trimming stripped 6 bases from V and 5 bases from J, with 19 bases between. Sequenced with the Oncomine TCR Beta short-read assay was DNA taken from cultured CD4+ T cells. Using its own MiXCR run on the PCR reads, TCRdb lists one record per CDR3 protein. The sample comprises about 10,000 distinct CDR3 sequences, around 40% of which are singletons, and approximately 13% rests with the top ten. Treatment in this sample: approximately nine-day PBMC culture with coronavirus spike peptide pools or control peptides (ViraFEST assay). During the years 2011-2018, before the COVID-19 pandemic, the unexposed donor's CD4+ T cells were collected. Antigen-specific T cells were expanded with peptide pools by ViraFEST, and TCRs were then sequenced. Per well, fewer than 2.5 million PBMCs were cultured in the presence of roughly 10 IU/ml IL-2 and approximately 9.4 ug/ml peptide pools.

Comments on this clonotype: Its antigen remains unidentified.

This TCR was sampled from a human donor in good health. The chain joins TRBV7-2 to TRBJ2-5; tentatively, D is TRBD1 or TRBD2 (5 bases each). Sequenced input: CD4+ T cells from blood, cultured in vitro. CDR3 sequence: CASSSTPGTLETQYF. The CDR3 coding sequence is TGTGCCAGCAGTTCCACCCCAGGGACGCTCGAGACCCAGTACTTC.